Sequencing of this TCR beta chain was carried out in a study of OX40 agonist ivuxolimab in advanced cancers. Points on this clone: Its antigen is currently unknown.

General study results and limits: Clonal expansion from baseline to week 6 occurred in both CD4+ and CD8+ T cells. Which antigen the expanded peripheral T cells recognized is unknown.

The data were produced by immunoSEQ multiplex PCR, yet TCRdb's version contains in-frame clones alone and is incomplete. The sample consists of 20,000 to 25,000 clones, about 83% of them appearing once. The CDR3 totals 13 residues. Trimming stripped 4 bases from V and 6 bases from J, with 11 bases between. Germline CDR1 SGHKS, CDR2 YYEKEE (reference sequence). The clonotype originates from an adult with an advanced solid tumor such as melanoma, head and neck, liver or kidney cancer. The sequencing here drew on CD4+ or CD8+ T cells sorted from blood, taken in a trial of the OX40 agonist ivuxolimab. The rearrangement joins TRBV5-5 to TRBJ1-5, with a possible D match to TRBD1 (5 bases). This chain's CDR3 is CASSPGASQPQHF. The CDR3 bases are TGTGCCAGCAGCCCCGGGGCTAGTCAGCCCCAGCATTTT.